These T cell receptor beta chains were read from a single sample in a study of cytomegalovirus exposure and HLA in healthy donors. The repertoire was sequenced with immunoSEQ multiplex PCR; TCRdb's copy has only in-frame clones and lacks some. The table has 90,000 to 95,000 clones, about 84% seen once. Sequencing was done on a sample of PBMCs. Source of these receptors: a girl aged 2 to 10 in good health and CMV-seropositive. The CDR3 runs from the conserved cysteine through the conserved F or W. D genes are given only for firm matches. The size field is filled for only some rows; it gives once, few, many or a size class.

TRBJ2-7 | TRBV10-2 | - | - | TGCGCCAGCACCTCCCGGGCGGCAGGGGATTTCCACGAGCAGTACTTC | CASTSRAAGDFHEQYF
TRBJ2-1 | TRBV18 | - | - | TGTGCCAGCTCACCCCCGGGCTACAATGAGCAGTTCTTC | CASSPPGYNEQFF
TRBJ2-1 | TRBV27 | - | TRBD2 | TGTGCCAGCAGTTTAGGGACTAGCGAGTACAATGAGCAGTTCTTC | CASSLGTSEYNEQFF
TRBJ1-1 | TRBV18 | - | - | TGTGCCAGCTCACCACAAATACAGGAGTACACTGAAGCTTTCTTT | CASSPQIQEYTEAFF
TRBJ1-4 | TRBV27 | - | - | TGTGCCAGCAGTTCTCTTGCAACTAATGAAAAACTGTTTTTT | CASSSLATNEKLFF
TRBJ2-5 | TRBV28 | - | TRBD1 | TGTGCCAGCAGTTCTCCCGCGACAGGGGTACGGGTGACCCAGTACTTC | CASSSPATGVRVTQYF
TRBJ1-2 | TRBV30 | - | - | TGTGCCTGGATAGCACATAGTCTCGGGGGCTACACCTTC | CAWIAHSLGGYTF
TRBJ1-2 | TRBV18 | - | - | TGTGCCAGCTCATACAGCCCTAACTATGGCTACACCTTC | CASSYSPNYGYTF
TRBJ2-1 | TRBV7-9 | once | TRBD2 | TGTGCCAGCAGGGCTCCTAGCGGCCACAATGAGCAGTTCTTC | CASRAPSGHNEQFF
TRBJ1-1 | TRBV7-9 | - | - | TGTGCCAGCAGCGGATTGGGCCATATCTTT | CASSGLGHIF
TRBJ1-1 | TRBV28 | - | TRBD1 | TGTGCCAGCAGTTACGGGACAGGGGAACACGAAGCTTTCTTT | CASSYGTGEHEAFF
TRBJ2-3 | TRBV5-1 | - | TRBD1 | TGCGCCAGCAGCTTACAGGGGGCCGACACAGATACGCAGTATTTT | CASSLQGADTDTQYF
TRBJ1-1 | TRBV4-1 | - | - | TGCGCCAGCAGCCAACGACAGATGAACACTGAAGCTTTCTTT | CASSQRQMNTEAFF
TRBJ2-5 | TRBV18 | few | - | TGTGCCAGCTCACCAAGAGAGGGAACAGGGGAGACCCAGTACTTC | CASSPREGTGETQYF
TRBJ1-2 | TRBV29-1 | few | TRBD1 | TGCAGCGTTACAGGGGGGCCGAACTATGGCTACACCTTC | CSVTGGPNYGYTF
TRBJ2-1 | TRBV7-2 | - | - | TGTGCCAGCAGCTTAGCGGGAGGGGGTGAGCAGTTCTTC | CASSLAGGGEQFF
TRBJ2-1 | TRBV15 | - | TRBD1 | TGTGCCACCAGCCGCTTGGGACAGGGAGTCTACAATGAGCAGTTCTTC | CATSRLGQGVYNEQFF
TRBJ2-7 | TRBV27 | - | TRBD1 | TGTGCCAGCGGTTTGATGACAGGGGTGGCCTACGAGCAGTACTTC | CASGLMTGVAYEQYF
TRBJ1-2 | TRBV28 | - | - | TGTGCCAGCAGTAGTAATGCCGGGGTCGGCTACACCTTC | CASSSNAGVGYTF
TRBJ2-4 | TRBV7-9 | - | - | TGTGCCAGCAGCTCTAGTAACATTCAGTACTTC | CASSSSNIQYF
TRBJ2-1 | TRBV5-1 | - | TRBD2 | TGCGCCAGCAGCGGCGGGAGTTTCTCATACAATGAGCAGTTCTTC | CASSGGSFSYNEQFF
TRBJ2-3 | TRBV28 | few | - | TGTGCCAGCAGTTTGTTAGGCGCCAAGGCGGGCACAGATACGCAGTATTTT | CASSLLGAKAGTDTQYF
TRBJ2-7 | TRBV6-5 | - | TRBD1 | TGTGCCAGCATCCGGGACAGGGGGTCCTACGAGCAGTACTTC | CASIRDRGSYEQYF
TRBJ2-2 | TRBV30 | - | TRBD2 | TGTGCCTGGAGTGTTGGGCTAGCGGGAGGTATAGACACCGGGGAGCTGTTTTTT | CAWSVGLAGGIDTGELFF
TRBJ2-1 | TRBV6-5 | - | TRBD2 | TGTGCCAGCGCTAGCGGGCAGTACAATGAGCAGTTCTTC | CASASGQYNEQFF
TRBJ1-1 | TRBV19 | - | - | TGTGCCAGTAGTATCTATTCCAGACAGGCTGGAACTGAAGCTTTCTTT | CASSIYSRQAGTEAFF
TRBJ2-6 | TRBV5-4 | - | - | TGTGCCAGCAGCTTGGCCTTTCTGTATCCCGGGGCCAACGTCCTGACTTTC | CASSLAFLYPGANVLTF
TRBJ2-3 | TRBV5-8 | - | TRBD2 | TGTGCCAGCAGCTCAAGACTAGCGGTCACAGATACGCAGTATTTT | CASSSRLAVTDTQYF
TRBJ2-2 | TRBV7-8 | - | TRBD1 | TGTGCCAGCAGCTCGAAACGCACAGGGGACCGCACCGGGGAGCTGTTTTTT | CASSSKRTGDRTGELFF
TRBJ2-2 | TRBV5-4 | - | - | TGTGCCAGCAGCCATCAGGGACACCTGAACACCGGGGAGCTGTTTTTT | CASSHQGHLNTGELFF
TRBJ2-5 | TRBV28 | - | - | TGTGCCAGCAGTTTGGGAGGCAAGACCCAGTACTTC | CASSLGGKTQYF
TRBJ1-2 | TRBV28 | - | - | TGTGCCAGCAGCATGCGGGACCGTCTTAGCTATGGCTACACCTTC | CASSMRDRLSYGYTF
TRBJ1-2 | TRBV18 | - | TRBD1 | TGTGCCAGCTCACCAATTGACAGGGGTAGAGGCTACACCTTC | CASSPIDRGRGYTF
TRBJ2-7 | TRBV2 | - | TRBD2 | TGTGCCAGCAGCCTGAGGGGACTAGCGGGACCCGAGCAGTACTTC | CASSLRGLAGPEQYF
TRBJ1-2 | TRBV5-4 | - | - | TGTGCCAGCAGCTTGGTCCGAGACTATGGCTACACCTTC | CASSLVRDYGYTF
TRBJ2-7 | TRBV4-3 | - | - | TGCGCCAGCAGCCAAGATCAGGGTCTAGGCGAGCAGTACTTC | CASSQDQGLGEQYF
TRBJ2-7 | TRBV30 | - | - | TGTGCCTGGGGAAATCAGGTGCTTCACGAGCAGTACTTC | CAWGNQVLHEQYF
TRBJ2-3 | TRBV29-1 | once | - | TGCAGCGTCAGAGGTAGCACAGATACGCAGTATTTT | CSVRGSTDTQYF
TRBJ1-1 | TRBV19 | - | - | TGTGCCAGTAGTATCGGCGCGTGGGCCACTGAAGCTTTCTTT | CASSIGAWATEAFF
TRBJ1-2 | TRBV6-5 | once | - | TGTGCCAGCAGGGGGAGGGGACGCGGCTATGGCTACACCTTC | CASRGRGRGYGYTF
TRBJ2-6 | TRBV9 | - | - | TGTGCCAGCAGCGTTGTCCGGGGTGGGGCCAACGTCCTGACTTTC | CASSVVRGGANVLTF
TRBJ2-1 | TRBV6-5 | - | TRBD2 | TGTGCCAGCAGTTACGTGGCGGGAGGTCTCAATGAGCAGTTCTTC | CASSYVAGGLNEQFF
TRBJ2-7 | TRBV6-6 | - | TRBD2 | TGTGCCAGCAGTTGGAACAGCGGGAGTCCCACCTACGAGCAGTACTTC | CASSWNSGSPTYEQYF
TRBJ1-1 | TRBV18 | once | - | TGTGCCAGCTCACCACCGACAGGATTCACTGAAGCTTTCTTT | CASSPPTGFTEAFF
TRBJ1-5 | TRBV6-5 | - | - | TGTGCCAGCAGTTACTCTTGGGACAACAATCAGCCCCAGAATTTT | CASSYSWDNNQPQNF
TRBJ2-3 | TRBV7-9 | - | TRBD2 | TGTGCCAGCAGCTTAGGACCGACTAGCGGGAGACCAGATACGCAGTATTTT | CASSLGPTSGRPDTQYF
TRBJ1-5 | TRBV5-6 | - | - | TGTGCCAGCAGCTTGGAAGGGGGCAATCAGCCCCAGCATTTT | CASSLEGGNQPQHF
TRBJ1-1 | TRBV6-1 | - | - | TGTGCCAGCAGTGGCCGGCGGGGCACTGAAGCTTTCTTT | CASSGRRGTEAFF
TRBJ2-2 | TRBV5-1 | - | - | TGCGCCAGCAGCTTGGACAGGGTGACCGGGGAGCTGTTTTTT | CASSLDRVTGELFF
TRBJ1-1 | TRBV11-2 | - | - | TGTGCCAGCAGCTTAGTATCGTTGTTGAACACTGAAGCTTTCTTT | CASSLVSLLNTEAFF
TRBJ2-7 | TRBV6-1 | - | - | TGTGCCAGCAGTTCCCTCCCTGGCGGCTACGAGCAGTACTTC | CASSSLPGGYEQYF
TRBJ2-7 | TRBV27 | - | TRBD1 | TGTGCCAGCAGTACCAGGGACAGGGGAAGATTTGACGAGCAGTACTTC | CASSTRDRGRFDEQYF
TRBJ2-7 | TRBV27 | - | TRBD2 | TGTGCCAGCAGATTGCGGACTAGCGGGATGTACGAGCAGTACTTC | CASRLRTSGMYEQYF
TRBJ2-7 | TRBV5-4 | few | TRBD2 | TGTGCCAGCAGCTTGGCCGGAGCTAGCGGCAATAACCCCTACGAGCAGTACTTC | CASSLAGASGNNPYEQYF